This T cell receptor (beta chain) was obtained from a study of T cells in Graves' hyperthyroidism and ophthalmopathy. The study's findings and limits: Among thyroid clonotypes expanded above 0.001, most also appeared in blood. It was a median about seven months before onset that the model predicted ophthalmopathy.

The table lists this clonotype with many counts. Its antigen remains unidentified. The CDR3 contains 14 residues. Trimming took 6 bases from V and 1 from J; bases not matched to a gene: 4. Germline V gives CDR1 SNHLY, CDR2 FYNNEI. RNA transcripts gave rise to amplified TCR beta CDR3 regions. The primer set for the first-round RT-PCR of the TCR CDR3 was HTBI. TCRdb reanalysed the multiplex PCR reads using MiXCR and keeps one entry per CDR3 protein. The data contain about half a million distinct CDR3 sequences, under 25% of them singletons. This sequence joins TRBV2 and TRBJ1-2; 8 bases agree with TRBD1. Sequenced material: blood. This receptor was identified in a woman in her 70s with Graves' ophthalmopathy. CDR3 residues: CASREQGVNYGYTF. DNA for the CDR3: TGTGCCAGCAGGGAACAGGGGGTTAACTATGGCTACACCTTC.